This T cell receptor (beta chain) was obtained from a study of Japanese encephalitis immunity and Zika vaccine responses (dated by TCRdb to about 2021). As for the study more broadly: The included participants were given three 5.0 ug doses of alum-adjuvanted ZPIV at weeks 0, 4 and 28. For TCR sequencing, five to seven representative participants were selected from each pre-vaccination group, and samples were taken at week 0 (after pre-vaccination, before ZPIV) and at week 52. One dose of YFV vaccine (YF-VAX) was administered before ZPIV to 12 to 13 participants, and 8 to 10 participants were flavivirus-naive. Eleven to twelve participants were given two doses of JEV vaccine (IXIARO) 28 days apart, two to three months before the first ZPIV dose. The ZIKV peptides, 15-mers that overlapped by 11 residues, were chosen for containing NetMHCpan/NetMHCII-predicted epitopes with affinity below 50 nM. In addition, the TCR repertoires of three flavivirus-naive individuals were analyzed at weeks 2, 6 and 52 after ZPIV vaccination began. The study tested whether prior Japanese encephalitis virus (JEV) or yellow fever virus (YFV) vaccination shaped CD4 T cell responses to the Zika vaccine. The stimulations used peptide pools from ZIKV structural proteins divided into flavivirus-conserved and non-conserved sets, or JEV or YFV peptides that matched the pre-vaccination. Study-level results and caveats: After ZPIV, repertoire richness of CD4 T cells responding to conserved ZIKV epitopes significantly decreased in JEV-pre-vaccinated donors. Higher repertoire similarity across time-points and stimulations was observed in JEV-pre-vaccinated donors than in YFV-pre-vaccinated donors, indicating that more clonotypes were common to ZIKV and JEV stimulation. Rather than the whole vaccinated cohort, the analysis covered just a subset of trial participants, namely those who received three doses and had adequate samples. Peptide-pool deconvolution was not performed because of sample size limitations, and consequently the individual peptides driving cross-reactive responses were not identified. Only a few individuals showed CD8 T cell responses to ZIKV peptide pools, and those responses were very low in magnitude. The samples grouped by participant and showed no similarity across individuals, which suggests that no public TCRs were detected.

This clonotype is labeled large (0.1 to 1%). Base qualities were left out, and no much larger clone turns up one base away. Library preparation employed 5' RACE. Before sequencing, the TCRbeta libraries were pooled in amounts proportional to the number of cells sorted for each library. Total RNA was extracted from the sorted cells with RNAzol RT, and cDNA was synthesized using an oligo(dT) primer and a template-switching oligo. The TCRbeta V-CDR3-J region was amplified by PCR with Kapa HiFi between a SMARTer oligo primer and a TCRbeta constant-region primer. A second PCR attached Illumina adaptors and sample-specific index barcodes, followed by HighPrep bead cleanup and Bioanalyzer confirmation of a band of roughly 650 bp. Libraries were sequenced on an Illumina MiSeq with 2x151 bp paired-end reads. The authors processed their data as follows. An in-house Java program demultiplexed the reads, while MiXCR assigned TCRbeta annotations and counted clonotypes. Repertoire overlap used Morisita-Horn indices from the R package vegan, with UPGMA clustering and Circos plots of recurring clonotypes. Shannon diversity and richness were each normalized to the maximum value possible given the input cell numbers, so the resulting values fell between 0 and 1. CDR3beta sequences were aligned using MUSCLE, distances were calculated using SeqinR, and multidimensional scaling was plotted in R. Using fastp at Q25 and MiXCR, TCRdb reprocessed the public reads and kept productive beta chains. Rows are combined by CDR3 protein, so each entry shows the most common genes and DNA. TCRdb's processing, not the study's, gives the V and J calls here. Across this sample there are under 200 distinct CDR3 sequences, with around 12% seen only once. About 37% of the sample is in the top ten clones.

PBMCs were labeled with CellTrace CFSE and were cultured for roughly six days in RPMI containing roughly 8.6% human serum plus peptide pools at around 0.97 ug/mL each. Unfixed proliferating CD4 T cells were sorted on a BD FACSAria as live CD56-CD19-CD16-CD3+CD4+ CFSE-low cells. Enrolled adults were healthy and seronegative for ZIKV, JEV, YFV, DENV and WNV by microneutralization screening. The samples were drawn from a phase 1 trial of an alum-adjuvanted Zika purified-inactivated virus (ZPIV) vaccine that was randomized, double-blinded and placebo-controlled. Peripheral blood mononuclear cells were isolated by standard procedure and were kept frozen in liquid nitrogen until use. The source was antigen-activated CD4+ T cells from blood, cultured, collected during a Zika inactivated vaccine study. This receptor was taken from an adult woman who received an inactivated Zika virus vaccine.

The nucleotide sequence reads TGTGCCAGCAGTCAAAACGGGGGTTCCTCCTACGAGCAGTACTTC. Its product reads: CASSQNGGSSYEQYF. The chain was built from TRBV6-5 and TRBJ2-7; the D gene is perhaps TRBD2, on 6 matching bases. Trimming removed 5 bases from V and 0 bases from J, leaving 14 bases between the germline ends. Including cysteine and phenylalanine, the CDR3 has 15 amino acids. Left in the record is the CDR3 DNA by itself, 45 bases read in frame from the first base. CDR1 is given as MNHEY and CDR2 as SVGAGI, both from the germline V gene.